The sequence of this TCR beta chain was determined in a study of human T cells and chemical hapten exposure. This clonotype appeared many times. As for time point: patch test 2, 6 weeks after DPC sensitization. Treatment here: therapeutic diphenylcyclopropenone sensitization with weekly scalp DPC. Alopecia patients deemed DPC-suitable, aged 18 to 70, excluding pregnancy. Germline V lookup: CDR1 MNHEY, CDR2 SVGEGT. This CDR3 comprises 16 residues. V was clipped by 7 bases and J by 2 bases, with 15 bases between them. TCRdb called the RACE reads again in MiXCR, with one record for every CDR3 protein. The table lists 20,000 to 30,000 distinct CDR3 sequences, roughly 10% of them singletons.

The chain is built from TRBV6-2 or TRBV6-3 and TRBJ2-6, with D unresolved. The receptor was isolated from a man aged 30-40 years with alopecia areata. Some clones in this sample may be carry-over from other donors' samples. Source: whole blood, taken in connection with sensitization to the hapten diphenylcyclopropenone (DPC). The CDR3 sequence is CASMTGQFAGANVLTF. CDR3 sequence (DNA): TGTGCCAGCATGACCGGGCAGTTCGCTGGGGCCAACGTCCTGACTTTC.